This is a list of T cell receptor beta chains from one sample in a study of blood T cell repertoires in COVID-19. Generated by immunoSEQ multiplex PCR, the TCRdb table keeps only in-frame clones and is missing some. The sample shows about 49,000 clones, around 87% of them seen only once. What was sequenced was peripheral blood. The source is an elderly woman with COVID-19, enrolled during active disease. Both conserved end residues are part of each CDR3. A D gene is named only where the DNA matches it firmly. A row's size may be missing; if present it is once, few, many or a size class.

V gene	J gene	D gene	clone size	CDR3 protein	CDR3 DNA
TRBV6-5	TRBJ2-1	TRBD2	-	CASRTVTSGDNEQFF	TGTGCCAGCAGGACTGTGACTAGCGGGGACAATGAGCAGTTCTTC
TRBV28	TRBJ2-1	-	-	CASSLSGALSSYNEQFF	TGTGCCAGCAGTTTATCTGGGGCCTTGAGCTCCTACAATGAGCAGTTCTTC
TRBV5-1	TRBJ1-2	-	-	CASSFSGGPGGYTF	TGCGCCAGCAGCTTTAGCGGCGGGCCTGGCGGCTACACCTTC
TRBV7-8	TRBJ2-7	TRBD2	-	CASSGGLAGIYEQYF	TGTGCCAGCAGCGGCGGACTAGCGGGGATTTACGAGCAGTACTTC
TRBV6-5	TRBJ1-1	-	-	CASSPVTEAFF	TGTGCCAGCAGTCCAGTTACTGAAGCTTTCTTT
TRBV28	TRBJ1-5	-	-	CASSLLTGQPQHF	TGTGCCAGCAGTTTACTCACCGGTCAGCCCCAGCATTTT
TRBV7-3	TRBJ2-1	TRBD2	-	CASSYAASGGEEQFF	TGTGCCAGCAGCTACGCAGCCAGCGGGGGCGAGGAGCAGTTCTTC
TRBV12-3/TRBV12-4	TRBJ1-2	-	-	CASSWTASYGYTF	TGTGCCAGCAGTTGGACAGCTAGTTATGGCTACACCTTC
TRBV6-5	TRBJ1-3	TRBD1	-	CASSYSGQSSGNTIYF	TGTGCCAGCAGTTACTCGGGACAGAGCTCTGGAAACACCATATATTTT
TRBV27	TRBJ2-3	TRBD2	-	CASSPRPGTRGSDTQYF	TGTGCCAGCAGTCCACGTCCCGGGACTAGAGGTTCCGATACGCAGTATTTT
TRBV12-5	TRBJ2-2	TRBD1	once	CASGLLLTGGYTGELFF	TGTGCTAGTGGTTTGCTTTTGACAGGGGGATACACCGGGGAGCTGTTTTTT
TRBV23-1	TRBJ1-3	-	-	CASSLQGENPPNTGNTIYF	TGCGCCAGCAGTCTACAGGGCGAAAATCCTCCCAACACTGGAAACACCATATATTTT
TRBV18	TRBJ2-4	TRBD2	-	CASSPPGGSGIIQYF	TGTGCCAGCTCACCACCGGGGGGGTCGGGTATCATTCAGTACTTC
TRBV28	TRBJ1-2	TRBD1	-	CASTFPGTGGVAWGYTF	TGTGCCAGCACCTTTCCCGGGACAGGGGGCGTCGCTTGGGGCTACACCTTC
TRBV5-6	TRBJ1-5	-	once	CASSLAGGGNQPQHF	TGTGCCAGCAGCTTGGCTGGGGGGGGCAATCAGCCCCAGCATTTT
TRBV5-6	TRBJ2-5	-	-	CASSLGARGETQYF	TGTGCCAGCAGCTTGGGAGCCAGAGGGGAGACCCAGTACTTC